The rows below give T cell receptor beta chains drawn from one sample of a study of T cell responses to AZD1222 COVID-19 vaccine. The protocol was immunoSEQ multiplex PCR, while the TCRdb copy is restricted to in-frame clones and leaves out a portion. The data show 150,000 to 200,000 clones, with approximately 86% seen just once and about 9.9% held by the top ten. The sample here was peripheral blood, taken 28 days after the second AZD1222 dose. These receptors were obtained from an adult who received the AZD1222 COVID-19 vaccine. Each CDR3 is given without its conserved first and last residue. Each record gives: CDR3 length, V gene, CDR3 protein.

len: 12
v_gene: TRBV4-2
CDR3aa: ASSPREIGAEAF

len: 14
v_gene: TRBV6-5
CDR3aa: ASSYSSGAGTGELF

len: 10
v_gene: TRBV7-9
CDR3aa: ASSQAGYEQY

len: 11
v_gene: TRBV11-2
CDR3aa: ASKTGQGHEQY

len: 10
v_gene: TRBV5-4
CDR3aa: ASSSMYGGYT

len: 15
v_gene: TRBV3-1/TRBV3-2
CDR3aa: ASSPALAGGPSGELF

len: 13
v_gene: TRBV14
CDR3aa: ASSRGPSYNSPLH

len: 14
v_gene: TRBV7-2
CDR3aa: ASSASLASVTDTQY

len: 16
v_gene: TRBV5-5
CDR3aa: ASSLGREEGSGANVLT

len: 16
v_gene: TRBV5-4
CDR3aa: ASSSPRQGAIMNTEAF

len: 12
v_gene: TRBV6-5
CDR3aa: ASSYRQGNYGYT

len: 13
v_gene: TRBV28
CDR3aa: ASSFPEGMEDEQY

len: 11
v_gene: TRBV28
CDR3aa: ALGEGGQETQY

len: 12
v_gene: TRBV6-5
CDR3aa: ASNLAPGLREQY

len: 12
v_gene: TRBV5-8
CDR3aa: ASSLNSFTDTQY

len: 12
v_gene: TRBV5-4
CDR3aa: ASSLKTSSDTQY

len: 13
v_gene: TRBV4-2
CDR3aa: ASNQGTSGNNEQF

len: 11
v_gene: TRBV6-5
CDR3aa: ASRDDWETEAF

len: 15
v_gene: TRBV10-3
CDR3aa: AISDPVSTGSSYGYT

len: 15
v_gene: TRBV7-8
CDR3aa: ASSLGVSHFDTGELF

len: 14
v_gene: TRBV6-6
CDR3aa: ASSGARGSGTDTQY

len: 13
v_gene: TRBV6-5
CDR3aa: ASSSRTGSSYEQY